The next 11 T cell receptor beta chains were all read from a single sample in a study of cytotoxic CD8 clonotypes in ibrutinib-treated CLL. Assay: immunoSEQ multiplex PCR; the TCRdb copy retains only in-frame clones and omits some. The profile covers roughly 200,000 clones, with 70% appearing a single time and about 6.2% taken by the ten largest. Sequenced material: PBMCs, taken after 12 months of ibrutinib treatment. The source is a human donor with chronic lymphocytic leukemia.

This clone has more than one count but fewer than ten. The chain combines TRBV25-1 with TRBJ1-2; TRBD1 is a possible D gene (6 bases). This CDR3 comprises 14 residues. The germline V gene has CDR1 MGHDK and CDR2 SYGVNS. V lost 3 bases to trimming and J lost 5 bases, with 13 bases between them. The CDR3: CASSDVGARYGYTF. CDR3 coding DNA: TGTGCCAGCAGTGATGTGGGGGCTCGGTATGGCTACACCTTC.

This clone was seen just once. The chain couples TRBV29-1 to TRBJ1-4; D gene ambiguous. CDR1 is SQVTM, CDR2 ANQGSEA, per germline. V lost 7 bases to trimming and J lost 3 bases, with 18 bases between them. CDR3 length: 15 residues. CDR3 protein: CSARKWAASNEKLFF. CDR3 DNA sequence: TGCAGCGCTCGGAAGTGGGCAGCCTCTAATGAAAAACTGTTTTTT. Looking up the rest from reference TRBV29-1 and TRBJ1-4 gives the full variable domain: SAVISQKPSRDICQRGTSLTIQCQVDSQVTMMFWYRQQPGQSLTLIATANQGSEATYESGFVIDKFPISRPNLTFSTLTVSNMSPEDSSIYLCSARKWAASNEKLFFGSGTQLSVL.

The chain couples TRBV28 to TRBJ2-1; TRBD2 is a possible D gene (6 bases). This CDR3 contains 15 residues. The germline gives CDR1 MDHEN, CDR2 SYDVKM. Trimming cost V 7 bases and J 4 bases, with 17 bases left between them. This CDR3 is CASTGTHIRYNEQFF. CDR3 DNA: TGTGCCAGCACTGGGACTCATATCCGTTACAATGAGCAGTTCTTC.

This chain joins TRBV18 and TRBJ1-5; possible D gene TRBD1, 5 bases. CDR3 length: 14 amino acids. V lost 3 bases to trimming and J lost 3 bases, with 9 bases between them. Germline CDR1 KGHSH, CDR2 LQKENI. The CDR3 DNA reads TGTGCCAGCTCACCTCAGGGAAACAATCAGCCCCAGCATTTT. It is translated as CASSPQGNNQPQHF.

The CDR3 bases are TGTGCCAGCAGCTTGGTGAGTGGGGGGTACGAGCAGTACTTC. This codes for CASSLVSGGYEQYF. The V and J genes are TRBV5-5 and TRBJ2-7; D might be TRBD2 (6 bases). The CDR3 runs 14 residues. Per the germline V gene, CDR1 is SGHKS and CDR2 is YYEKEE (reference sequence). Trimming shortened V by 0 bases and J by 4 bases, and 11 bases separated the two germline ends.

The V gene is TRBV5-1, the J gene TRBJ1-1, with a weak D call TRBD1 (6 bases). Germline V gene sequence: CDR1 SGHRS, CDR2 YFSETQ. The V and J ends lost 7 bases and 0 bases respectively, with 13 bases between them. This CDR3 has 14 residues. The CDR3 reads CASSKGQMNTEAFF. The CDR3, as DNA: TGCGCCAGCTCAAAAGGACAGATGAACACTGAAGCTTTCTTT. The full variable domain, rest sourced from reference TRBV5-1 and TRBJ1-1, is KAGVTQTPRYLIKTRGQQVTLSCSPISGHRSVSWYQQTPGQGLQFLFEYFSETQRNKGNFPGRFSGRQFSNSRSEMNVSTLELGDSALYLCASSKGQMNTEAFFGQGTRLTVV.

V usage is TRBV21-1 and J usage is TRBJ2-7; TRBD2 is taken as the D call from the table, unchecked against the DNA. TRBV21-1 has pseudogene status. The CDR3 consists of 13 residues. The CDR3 bases are TGTGCCAGCCGACTAGCGGGAATGCACGAGCAGTACTTC. Translation gives CASRLAGMHEQYF.

This chain joins TRBV7-6 and TRBJ2-1; D is uncertain. Germline values: CDR1 SGHVS, CDR2 FNYEAQ. Trimming removed 5 bases from V and 8 bases from J, with 19 bases in between. The CDR3 covers 15 residues. The CDR3 DNA is TGTGCCAGCAGCCCCAGGTCGCGCAATTTCCATGAGCAGTTCTTC. This gives the protein CASSPRSRNFHEQFF. Complete variable domain (other parts from reference TRBV7-6 and TRBJ2-1): GAGVSQSPRYKVTKRGQDVALRCDPISGHVSLYWYRQALGQGPEFLTYFNYEAQQDKSGLPNDRFSAERPEGSISTLTIQRTEQRDSAMYRCASSPRSRNFHEQFFGPGTRLTVL.

V gene TRBV29-1 combines with J gene TRBJ2-3; TRBD2 is a possible D gene (6 bases). CDR1 and CDR2 from the germline V gene are SQVTM and ANQGSEA. The V end was cut by 4 bases, the J end by 2 bases, with 13 bases between. This CDR3 has 14 amino acids. CDR3 loop: CSVVGRDSTDTQYF. CDR3 DNA: TGCAGCGTTGTTGGGCGGGATTCCACAGATACGCAGTATTTT.

V and J are TRBV19 and TRBJ1-1; 8 bases match TRBD1. Germline CDR1 reads LNHDA; CDR2 reads SQIVND (reference sequence). Trimming cost V 10 bases and J 5 bases; bases outside gene matches: 9. The CDR3 runs 13 residues. This chain's CDR3 is CATSNRGGTEAFF. The CDR3 region has the DNA TGTGCCACCTCTAACAGGGGGGGGACTGAAGCTTTCTTT.

V usage is TRBV27 and J usage is TRBJ2-7; 8 nucleotides agree with TRBD1. V shed 5 bases, J shed 3 bases, and the junction held 6 bases outside the gene matches. This CDR3 comprises 14 residues. CDR1 is MNHEY, CDR2 SMNVEV, per germline (reference sequence). The CDR3 DNA reads as TGTGCCAGCAGTCGACAGGGGCCCTACTACGAGCAGTACTTC. This encodes CASSRQGPYYEQYF.